This T cell receptor (beta chain) comes out of a study of T cell repertoires in cytomegalovirus infection. Study-level background: CMV infection plus the matching HLA type was flagged by public TCR beta signatures.

TCRdb independently ran MiXCR on the reads; one entry per CDR3 protein. The data show approximately 110,000 distinct CDR3 sequences, with roughly 39% seen just once and 65% to 75% held by the top ten. About this clonotype: What it binds is unknown.

The CDR3 has 14 residues. Germline lookup yields CDR1 SNHLY and CDR2 FYNNEI. The V gene end was trimmed by 6 bases and the J gene end by 6 bases; junction bases not matched to a gene: 7. The TCR was taken from a human donor in good health (CMV status not recorded). Some clones in this sample may be carry-over from other donors' samples. This chain links TRBV2 with TRBJ2-2, with 7 bases matching TRBD1. Here the sequenced sample was CD8+ T cells from cultured PBMCs, taken from culture after CMV antigen stimulation. The CDR3 DNA sequence: TGTGCCAGCAGGGGGGACAGATCCCCCGGGGAGCTGTTTTTT. Its protein is CASRGDRSPGELFF.